This T cell receptor beta chain was identified in a study of cytomegalovirus exposure and HLA in healthy donors (TCRdb year 2017). For the study in its entirety: A later analysis indicated that the 110 or so validation repertoires were generated on the platform also employed for the 666 repertoires of the first cohort. The aim of the study was to test whether cataloging public T cell receptors could identify signatures of past pathogen exposure. Along with the approximately 700-subject first cohort, a separate validation cohort of 120 different subjects was used. High-throughput TCR immunosequencing, statistical association of individual TCRs with disease status, and machine learning were combined to predict cytomegalovirus infection status.

Separate from the roughly 700-subject first cohort, the validation cohort of 95 to 150 subjects was the group to which the donors belonged. After removal of 5 bases from V and 4 bases from J, the junction retains 3 bases not matched to a gene. Measured from the cysteine to the phenylalanine, the CDR3 is 15 residues long. Only the CDR3 part of the read is kept: 45 bases, read in frame from the first base. From a lookup of the germline V gene, CDR1 and CDR2 are SGHNT and YENEEA. Details on this clone: Its antigen has not been determined. No per-base quality is available; no much larger clone lies one base away.

What the study reported, not specific to this receptor: A total of 150 to 200 TCR beta chains were listed by the study as associated with cytomegalovirus. Most TCR sequences were seen in very few donors, while some public TCRs were found in many individuals. A few of the identified cytomegalovirus-associated TCR beta chains were confirmed in vitro to be specific for cytomegalovirus antigens. In both the original and validation cohorts, the classifier was reported to diagnose cytomegalovirus status with high specificity and sensitivity. Of the cluster scores, 90% to 95% were above 0 in a later analysis, which found that TCRs clustered in the first cohort also tended to co-occur in the roughly 130 validation repertoires. The validation cohort had no HLA typing available for a later analysis, so co-occurrence within that cohort was assessed over all 120 or so repertoires. The authors suggested that the approach could potentially be generalized to other disease states and immunological phenotypes.

The method was the immunoSEQ multiplex PCR assay. The authors' pipeline ran thus. A statistical classification framework was developed to diagnose cytomegalovirus status using the catalog of TCR beta chain sequences. What TCRdb holds here is the immuneACCESS table cut down to in-frame rearrangements. Part of the clones is not present; checked against another copy, under half of the missing clones reflect an unresolved V gene, and the others are unexplained. D and trimming were read from the DNA, whereas the V and J calls and clone size are those reported in that table. The sample contains about 160,000 clones, 84% of them found a single time. The ten most abundant clones make up about 10% of the sample.

This receptor chain uses TRBV11-3 and TRBJ2-1; TRBD2 fits 12 bases in the junction. The sample comprised PBMCs. The TCR originated in a man younger than 40 in good health and CMV-seropositive. The DNA sequence reads TGTGCCAGCAGCCTAGCGGGGGGGTCTTACAATGAGCAGTTCTTC. The translation is CASSLAGGSYNEQFF.